Below, one T cell receptor beta chain is given with its context. This clonotype was picked up many times. What antigen it recognizes has not been identified. No clone much larger than this one lies a single base away; base qualities are absent. This sample is part of a study of CD8 T cells in ankylosing spondylitis (TCRdb year 2017). At the level of the whole study: The study profiled T cell receptor beta repertoires in healthy donors and ankylosing spondylitis patients to find disease-linked TCR variants. Samples of peripheral blood were taken, and for ankylosing spondylitis patients, synovial fluid was collected as well. The whole study cohort included about a hundred healthy donors and 20 to 25 ankylosing spondylitis patients. Findings and caveats that apply to the study as a whole: The disease-linked clones had a CD8+ phenotype and were found at relatively low frequencies in peripheral blood. The disease-linked clones were reported as significantly enriched in matched synovial fluid samples from ankylosing spondylitis patients. Blood from ankylosing spondylitis patients appeared to be characterized by a TCR beta motif composed of several highly homologous amino acid variants. Some motif variants had previously been reported in the synovial fluid and blood of reactive arthritis patients, which suggests shared mechanisms of disease initiation.

The sequencer listed for this sample is Illumina HiSeq 2500. TCR beta libraries were prepared by quantitative 5'-RACE with molecular barcodes. In the original analysis: Disease-linked TCR variants were identified with a new computational method built on a probabilistic model of VDJ rearrangement. The raw public data were reprocessed by TCRdb itself: fastp quality trimming at Q25, MiXCR clonotype calling, in-frame beta chains only. Identical CDR3 protein sequences are pooled into one entry, listed with their most common genes and DNA. For this entry, the V and J calls and clone size follow TCRdb and not the study's own pipeline. The sample table records roughly 670,000 distinct CDR3 sequences; around 19% of these occur just once. The ten largest clones capture over 15% of the sample. V was cut back by 2 bases and J by 0 bases, leaving a gap of 2 bases between them. Inclusive of the bounding cysteine and phenylalanine, the CDR3 is 14 residues long. Here the CDR3 DNA is all that survives: 42 bases in frame from base 1.

The chain was built from TRBV12-3 or TRBV12-4 and TRBJ2-6, with an unclear D gene assignment. The sample was blood, either unsorted or a sorted T cell fraction (not recorded which). This TCR derives from a male donor with ankylosing spondylitis. The DNA sequence is TGTGCCAGCAGTTTACACTCTGGGGCCAACGTCCTGACTTTC. The translation is CASSLHSGANVLTF.